The present T cell receptor beta chain was sequenced within a study of neurological immune-mediated disorders. One entry per CDR3 protein results from TCRdb running MiXCR on the 5' RACE reads. The sample has tens of thousands of distinct CDR3 sequences; 10% are singletons. This CDR3 region has 14 residues. Trimming cost V 4 bases and J 0 bases; bases outside gene matches: 1. The V gene's germline CDR1 is DFQATT and CDR2 SNEGSKA (reference sequence). This clonotype was counted many times. The sequence derives from a woman aged 40 to 50 with HTLV-1-associated myelopathy (HAM/TSP). Sequenced: PBMCs. The V gene is TRBV20-1, the J gene TRBJ2-3; TRBD1 agrees at 10 bases. The CDR3 region is CSAKDRGSTDTQYF. The CDR3 region has the DNA TGCAGTGCTAAGGACAGGGGGAGCACAGATACGCAGTATTTT.